This T cell receptor (beta chain) came from a study of blood T cell repertoires in COVID-19. Study-wide context: PBMCs, B-cell-depleted T cells, or T cells were the source of the cDNA or gDNA that made up the material.

Original processing methods: Amplification of reference gene primers was used by the study to estimate nucleated cell counts. Using immunoSEQ multiplex PCR, the repertoire was profiled, and TCRdb retains in-frame clones only, with some absent. V, J and clone size are taken as reported in that table, and D and trimming were inferred from the DNA itself. The table lists fewer than 350,000 clones, almost 90% of them singletons, with roughly 1.6% in the top ten. The CDR3 runs 15 residues. Germline V CDR1 and CDR2: SGHRS, YFSETQ. J was trimmed by 1 base and V by 4 bases; bases with no gene match: 6. The receptor was derived from a woman between 18 and 29 years old with acute COVID-19. The chain links TRBV5-1 to TRBJ2-5, with 8 bases matching TRBD1. The sequencing input was PBMCs or T cells enriched from blood (not recorded which). In nucleotides, the CDR3 is TGCGCCAGCAGCCGGACAGGGAGCCCCCAAGAGACCCAGTACTTC. Translated, it gives CASSRTGSPQETQYF. Supplemented by reference TRBV5-1 and TRBJ2-5, the full variable domain reads KAGVTQTPRYLIKTRGQQVTLSCSPISGHRSVSWYQQTPGQGLQFLFEYFSETQRNKGNFPGRFSGRQFSNSRSEMNVSTLELGDSALYLCASSRTGSPQETQYFGPGTRLLVL.